The rows below give T cell receptor beta chains drawn from one sample of a study of cytomegalovirus exposure and HLA in healthy donors. Measured with immunoSEQ multiplex PCR; TCRdb has only the in-frame clones, and not every one. Among 95,000 to 150,000 clones listed, roughly 66% were seen once. Sample: PBMCs. The source is a man between 18 and 35 years old in good health and CMV-seronegative. The CDR3 runs from the conserved cysteine through the conserved F or W. D genes are given only for firm matches. Some rows have no size entry. The others give once, few or many, or a class for an expanded clone.

NA,TRBJ1-5,NA,TRBV5-1,CASSPGGGRDQPQHF,TGCGCCAGCAGCCCGGGGGGGGGAAGGGATCAGCCCCAGCATTTT
NA,TRBJ1-1,TRBD1,TRBV27,CASRRQGGTEAFF,TGTGCCAGCAGAAGACAGGGTGGCACTGAAGCTTTCTTT
NA,TRBJ2-7,TRBD2,TRBV2,CASSESGGEQYF,TGTGCCAGCAGTGAATCGGGGGGCGAGCAGTACTTC
NA,TRBJ1-1,TRBD1,TRBV25-1,CASTTGLNTEAFF,TGTGCCAGCACGACAGGGCTGAACACTGAAGCTTTCTTT
NA,TRBJ2-7,NA,TRBV7-9,CASSRGYEQYF,TGTGCCAGCAGCCGGGGCTACGAGCAGTACTTC
NA,TRBJ2-1,TRBD2,TRBV10-3,CAISEPDRLAGGNEQFF,TGTGCCATCAGTGAGCCCGACCGACTAGCGGGAGGGAATGAGCAGTTCTTC
NA,TRBJ2-5,NA,TRBV9,CASSADKETQYF,TGTGCCAGCAGCGCAGATAAAGAGACCCAGTACTTC
few,TRBJ2-7,TRBD2,TRBV7-2,CASSPLAGAPGQYF,TGTGCCAGCAGCCCTCTAGCGGGAGCCCCGGGGCAGTACTTC
NA,TRBJ2-1,TRBD2,TRBV28,CASALAGGTNEQFF,TGTGCCAGCGCCTTAGCGGGAGGTACCAATGAGCAGTTCTTC
NA,TRBJ2-1,NA,TRBV7-9,CASSFEVSDNEQFF,TGTGCCAGCAGCTTTGAGGTTTCGGACAATGAGCAGTTCTTC
few,TRBJ2-7,TRBD2,TRBV30,CAWTPMGLAGANSYEQYF,TGTGCCTGGACCCCGATGGGACTAGCGGGAGCTAACTCCTACGAGCAGTACTTC
NA,TRBJ1-2,TRBD1,TRBV9,CASTPSGQGASTF,TGTGCCAGCACGCCATCGGGACAGGGGGCTTCCACCTTC
NA,TRBJ1-1,TRBD1,TRBV28,CASSGRDSMNTEAFF,TGTGCCAGCAGTGGCCGGGACAGCATGAACACTGAAGCTTTCTTT
few,TRBJ2-5,TRBD2,TRBV7-2,CASSPSGIVETQYF,TGTGCCAGCAGCCCCAGCGGGATTGTGGAGACCCAGTACTTC
few,TRBJ2-5,NA,TRBV30,CAWSILPGVAETQYF,TGTGCCTGGAGTATCTTGCCCGGGGTGGCAGAGACCCAGTACTTC
NA,TRBJ2-1,TRBD2,TRBV6-5,CASSPGLGQNEQFF,TGTGCCAGCAGTCCCGGACTAGGTCAAAATGAGCAGTTCTTC
NA,TRBJ1-2,NA,TRBV7-9,CASSLGPGYTF,TGTGCCAGCAGCTTAGGTCCGGGCTACACCTTC
NA,TRBJ2-1,TRBD1,TRBV7-2,CASSTGGTGGYNEQFF,TGTGCCAGCAGCACGGGCGGGACAGGGGGCTACAATGAGCAGTTCTTC
NA,TRBJ2-5,TRBD1,TRBV5-1,CASSLAWTGLQETQYF,TGCGCCAGCAGCTTGGCTTGGACAGGGCTGCAAGAGACCCAGTACTTC
NA,TRBJ2-5,TRBD1,TRBV7-3,CASSNPGQGATQYF,TGTGCCAGCAGCAACCCGGGACAGGGTGCGACCCAGTACTTC
few,TRBJ2-7,NA,TRBV7-9,CSSSLFPKPKSSYEQYF,TGTTCCAGCAGCTTATTCCCTAAGCCTAAATCCTCCTACGAGCAGTACTTC
NA,TRBJ2-3,TRBD2,TRBV7-2,CASSSGLAGGPGDTQYF,TGTGCCAGCAGCTCGGGACTAGCGGGAGGGCCGGGAGATACGCAGTATTTT
NA,TRBJ2-1,NA,TRBV28,CASSINEQFF,TGTGCCAGCAGCATCAATGAGCAGTTCTTC
few,TRBJ2-2,NA,TRBV21-1,CASSPRTGDRGTGELFF,TGTGCCAGCAGCCCACGGACGGGGGACAGGGGAACCGGGGAGCTGTTTTTT
NA,TRBJ1-5,TRBD1,TRBV5-1,CASSAGTGGGQPQHF,TGCGCCAGCAGCGCGGGGACAGGGGGCGGTCAGCCCCAGCATTTT
NA,TRBJ2-6,NA,TRBV5-6,CASSLEQASSGANVLTF,TGTGCCAGCAGCTTGGAGCAGGCCAGCTCTGGGGCCAACGTCCTGACTTTC
NA,TRBJ1-1,NA,TRBV6-1,CAPRWGGETEAFF,TGTGCCCCCCGCTGGGGGGGCGAGACTGAAGCTTTCTTT
NA,TRBJ1-1,NA,TRBV28,CASSQGHPVRTEAFF,TGTGCCAGCAGCCAGGGACACCCGGTCAGGACTGAAGCTTTCTTT
NA,TRBJ2-5,NA,TRBV5-1,CASRSEETQYF,TGCGCCAGCCGGAGCGAAGAGACCCAGTACTTC
NA,TRBJ1-2,NA,TRBV7-2,CASSSPGVGYGYTF,TGTGCCAGCAGCTCTCCAGGGGTCGGCTATGGCTACACCTTC
NA,TRBJ2-7,TRBD1,TRBV7-9,CSSSPGQTEQYF,TGTTCCAGCAGCCCGGGACAGACCGAGCAGTACTTC
NA,TRBJ2-7,NA,TRBV7-8,CASSLRRVEDSEQYF,TGTGCCAGCAGCCTAAGGCGTGTGGAGGACTCCGAGCAGTACTTC
NA,TRBJ2-5,NA,TRBV5-6,CASSLGARVETQYF,TGTGCCAGCAGCTTGGGGGCCAGGGTGGAGACCCAGTACTTC
NA,TRBJ1-4,NA,TRBV9,CASSVGGRNEKLFF,TGTGCCAGCAGCGTAGGAGGTAGAAATGAAAAACTGTTTTTT
few,TRBJ1-2,NA,TRBV4-1,CASSQDRWGRSYGYTF,TGCGCCAGCAGCCAAGATCGCTGGGGGCGCAGCTATGGCTACACCTTC
NA,TRBJ2-5,NA,TRBV5-1,CASSLYQGQETQYF,TGCGCCAGCAGCTTGTACCAGGGCCAAGAGACCCAGTACTTC
NA,TRBJ2-5,NA,TRBV9,CASSTSPPGETQYF,TGTGCCAGCAGCACAAGCCCCCCCGGGGAGACCCAGTACTTC
few,TRBJ1-4,NA,TRBV7-9,CASSLGGREKLFF,TGTGCCAGCAGCCTCGGCGGAAGAGAAAAACTGTTTTTT
NA,TRBJ2-1,NA,TRBV19,CASSIVQYYNEQFF,TGTGCCAGTAGTATAGTTCAGTACTACAATGAGCAGTTCTTC
NA,TRBJ1-5,TRBD1,TRBV7-9,CASSSTGVRQPQHF,TGTGCCAGCAGCTCAACAGGGGTGAGGCAGCCCCAGCATTTT
few,TRBJ1-2,NA,TRBV27,CASSSLTGTPSEVDHGYTF,TGTGCCAGCAGTTCGCTCACCGGGACTCCCTCGGAGGTTGACCATGGCTACACCTTC
NA,TRBJ2-7,NA,TRBV10-2,CASSPDSYEQYF,TGCGCCAGCAGCCCGGACAGCTACGAGCAGTACTTC
NA,TRBJ2-5,NA,TRBV7-9,CASSTTTETRTQYF,TGTGCCAGCAGCACGACTACAGAGACGAGGACCCAGTACTTC
few,TRBJ1-4,NA,TRBV18,CASSPPQAWEKLFF,TGTGCCAGCTCACCACCGCAGGCATGGGAAAAACTGTTTTTT
few,TRBJ1-2,NA,TRBV2,CASRDQFTGSEYGYTF,TGTGCCAGCAGGGACCAATTTACAGGATCTGAGTATGGCTACACCTTC
once,TRBJ2-3,TRBD2,TRBV7-2,CASSLAAGVGTDTQYF,TGTGCCAGCAGCTTAGCGGCGGGAGTGGGGACAGATACGCAGTATTTT
NA,TRBJ1-2,NA,TRBV4-1,CASSVRGGYTF,TGCGCCAGCAGCGTAAGGGGTGGCTACACCTTC
NA,TRBJ2-4,NA,TRBV6-5,CASRDGVQNIQYF,TGTGCCAGCAGAGACGGAGTTCAAAACATTCAGTACTTC
NA,TRBJ2-7,TRBD2,TRBV29-1,CSVEASGPGQYF,TGCAGCGTTGAGGCTAGCGGGCCAGGGCAGTACTTC
NA,TRBJ2-7,TRBD1,TRBV19,CASSRDRGVWEQYF,TGTGCCAGTAGCCGGGACAGGGGGGTTTGGGAGCAGTACTTC
NA,TRBJ2-7,NA,TRBV4-1,CASSPRAEGEQYF,TGCGCCAGCAGCCCGAGGGCGGAAGGCGAGCAGTACTTC
NA,TRBJ2-1,NA,TRBV19,CASSIARNNEQFF,TGTGCCAGTAGTATAGCCAGAAACAATGAGCAGTTCTTC
NA,TRBJ1-2,TRBD1,TRBV6-6,CASSRPRTGGYGYTF,TGTGCCAGCAGCCGACCTCGGACAGGGGGTTATGGCTACACCTTC
NA,TRBJ1-5,NA,TRBV7-9,CASMYQSNQPQHF,TGTGCCAGCATGTACCAGAGCAATCAGCCCCAGCATTTT
NA,TRBJ2-1,NA,TRBV19,CASSIGGTPTYNEQFF,TGTGCCAGTAGTATTGGCGGGACGCCCACCTACAATGAGCAGTTCTTC
NA,TRBJ2-7,NA,TRBV28,CASTPTTQRSYEQYF,TGTGCCAGCACCCCGACTACCCAACGCTCCTACGAGCAGTACTTC
NA,TRBJ2-1,TRBD2,TRBV7-9,CASSEPPSGSFYEQFF,TGTGCCAGCAGCGAACCCCCTAGCGGGAGTTTCTATGAGCAGTTCTTC
NA,TRBJ2-5,NA,TRBV7-6,CASSLGTQGTETQYF,TGTGCCAGCAGCTTAGGGACTCAGGGGACCGAGACCCAGTACTTC
NA,TRBJ2-2,NA,TRBV7-2,CASTLPGLPNTGELFF,TGTGCCAGCACCCTACCGGGACTTCCCAACACCGGGGAGCTGTTTTTT